The source of this T cell receptor beta chain is a study of regulatory T cells in long-lasting Graves disease. General observations from the study: Persistent disease preferred TRBV28, TRBJ1-2 and TRBJ2-5; new disease, TRBV20-1 and TRBJ2-1. Accuracy was possibly reduced by small sample size.

As for time point: newly diagnosed GD, antithyroid drugs for less than 3 months. From RNA extracted from PBMCs, the TCR library was made. Germline V gene data show CDR1 as GTSNPN and CDR2 as SVGIG (reference sequence). With 2 bases clipped from V and 4 bases from J, the junction kept 5 bases outside the gene matches. CDR3 size: 15 residues. This clonotype was picked up a small number of times. Its specificity is not known. The authors built TCR beta libraries using iRepertoire HTBI primers and Arm-PCR of CDR3 regions. Each CDR3 protein gets one entry after TCRdb re-called the multiplex PCR reads with MiXCR. The repertoire holds over 350,000 distinct CDR3 sequences, with about 15% as singletons. Another study also made use of these data, one on T cells in Graves' hyperthyroidism and ophthalmopathy. That work adds: Uncontrolled infection, other autoimmune disease, pregnancy or lactation disqualified patients from enrolment.

This clonotype was sampled from a woman aged 45 to 65 with Graves disease. The chain has TRBV30 and TRBJ2-5; 12 positions match TRBD2. The specimen was peripheral blood mononuclear cells (PBMCs), collected at new diagnosis, from a patient treated with antithyroid drugs. CDR3 sequence (DNA): TGTGCCTGGAGTCGACTAGCGGGAGATGGAGAGACCCAGTACTTC. As protein: CAWSRLAGDGETQYF.